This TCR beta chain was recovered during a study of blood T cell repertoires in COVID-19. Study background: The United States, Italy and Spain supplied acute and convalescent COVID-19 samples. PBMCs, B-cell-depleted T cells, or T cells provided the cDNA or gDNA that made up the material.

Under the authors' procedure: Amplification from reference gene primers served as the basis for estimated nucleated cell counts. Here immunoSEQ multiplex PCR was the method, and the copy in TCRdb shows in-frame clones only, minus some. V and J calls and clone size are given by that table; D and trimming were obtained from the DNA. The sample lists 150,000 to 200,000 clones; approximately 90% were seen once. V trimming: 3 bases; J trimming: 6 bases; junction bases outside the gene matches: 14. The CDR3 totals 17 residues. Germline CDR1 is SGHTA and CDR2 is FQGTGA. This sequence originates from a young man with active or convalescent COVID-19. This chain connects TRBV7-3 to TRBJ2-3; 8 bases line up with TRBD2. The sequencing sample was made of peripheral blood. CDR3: CASSLLPPSGSMDTQYF. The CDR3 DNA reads TGTGCCAGCAGCTTGCTCCCCCCCAGCGGGAGTATGGATACGCAGTATTTT.